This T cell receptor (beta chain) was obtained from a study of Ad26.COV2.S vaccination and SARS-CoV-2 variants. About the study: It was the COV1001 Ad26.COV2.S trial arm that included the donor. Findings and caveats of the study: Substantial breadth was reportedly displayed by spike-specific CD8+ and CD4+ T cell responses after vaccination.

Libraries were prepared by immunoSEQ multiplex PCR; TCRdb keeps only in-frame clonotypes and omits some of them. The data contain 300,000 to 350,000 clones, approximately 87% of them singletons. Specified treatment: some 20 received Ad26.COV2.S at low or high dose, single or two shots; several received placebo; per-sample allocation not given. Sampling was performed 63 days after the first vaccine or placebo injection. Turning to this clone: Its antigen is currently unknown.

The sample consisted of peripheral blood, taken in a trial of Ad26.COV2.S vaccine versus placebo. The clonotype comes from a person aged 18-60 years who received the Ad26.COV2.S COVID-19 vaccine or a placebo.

The CDR3 coding sequence is TGTGCCAGCAGTGAAGGTCCGGAGAACACTGAAGCTTTCTTT. Translated: CASSEGPENTEAFF. V gene TRBV2 combines with J gene TRBJ1-1, with D unclear. The CDR3 covers 14 residues. Germline lookup yields CDR1 SNHLY and CDR2 FYNNEI. V dropped 1 base and J dropped 1 base, with 7 bases sitting between them.